Listed below are T cell receptor beta chains from one sample, sequenced in a study of tumor-infiltrating lymphocytes in primary liver carcinoma. TCRdb itself ran the multiplex PCR reads through MiXCR, one entry per CDR3 protein. The sample has roughly 200,000 distinct CDR3 sequences; around 85% are singletons. The specimen sequenced was tumor tissue from primary liver carcinoma. The receptors here all came from a man aged 40-55 years with primary liver carcinoma and hepatitis B virus infection. The CDR3 runs from the conserved cysteine through the conserved F or W. Each record gives: clone size, J gene, V gene, D gene, CDR3 DNA, CDR3 protein. The D gene is left open where the match is weak. Clone size is shown for a subset of rows, as once, few, many or a class of expanded clone.

abundance: .
j_gene: TRBJ2-3
v_gene: TRBV6-2/TRBV6-3
d_gene: TRBD2
CDR3nt: TGTGTCAGCAGTTACGACAAGGCGGGAGTAAGTGATATGCAGTATTTT
CDR3aa: CVSSYDKAGVSDMQYF

abundance: .
j_gene: TRBJ2-1
v_gene: TRBV29-1
d_gene: .
CDR3nt: TGCAGCGTCGAATTCCAGGCCAGTGAGCAGTTCTTC
CDR3aa: CSVEFQASEQFF

abundance: .
j_gene: TRBJ2-7
v_gene: TRBV11-2
d_gene: .
CDR3nt: TGTGCCAGCAGCTTATGTGGAGAGGGGACCTACGAGCAGTACTTC
CDR3aa: CASSLCGEGTYEQYF

abundance: once
j_gene: TRBJ1-2
v_gene: TRBV29-1
d_gene: .
CDR3nt: TGCAGTGGAGGAGGAGTGAACTATGGCTACATCTTC
CDR3aa: CSGGGVNYGYIF

abundance: many
j_gene: TRBJ2-1
v_gene: TRBV7-8
d_gene: .
CDR3nt: TGTGCCAGCAGCTTAGGGTGGGGCGGAGCTGCGGGCGATGAGCAGTTCTTC
CDR3aa: CASSLGWGGAAGDEQFF

abundance: .
j_gene: TRBJ2-3
v_gene: TRBV11-2
d_gene: .
CDR3nt: TGTGCCAGCAGCAGTAGAAGTACAGGGAAGACAGATACGCAGTATTTT
CDR3aa: CASSSRSTGKTDTQYF

abundance: .
j_gene: TRBJ2-5
v_gene: TRBV6-6
d_gene: TRBD1
CDR3nt: TGTGCCAGCAGCAGGTCACTGGGACAGGGGCAAGTTTGGCAAGAGACCCACTACTTC
CDR3aa: CASSRSLGQGQVWQETHYF

abundance: .
j_gene: TRBJ2-7
v_gene: TRBV11-2
d_gene: TRBD2
CDR3nt: TGTGCCAACAGCTCTGAAGGGACTGGCGGGAGGGCTTCCTACGAGCAGTACTTC
CDR3aa: CANSSEGTGGRASYEQYF

abundance: few
j_gene: TRBJ2-5
v_gene: TRBV5-6
d_gene: .
CDR3nt: TGTGCCAGCAACTTGGAGGCAAGCCAAGAGACCCAATACTTC
CDR3aa: CASNLEASQETQYF

abundance: .
j_gene: TRBJ2-5
v_gene: TRBV7-7
d_gene: .
CDR3nt: TGTGCCAGCACCTTGGGGGCTGGTGTAGGAGAGACCCTGTACTTC
CDR3aa: CASTLGAGVGETLYF

abundance: .
j_gene: TRBJ2-7
v_gene: TRBV11-1
d_gene: TRBD1
CDR3nt: TGTGCCAGCAGCCTCGGGGACAGCTACGAGCAGTACTTC
CDR3aa: CASSLGDSYEQYF

abundance: .
j_gene: TRBJ2-4
v_gene: TRBV12-3/TRBV12-4
d_gene: .
CDR3nt: .
CDR3aa: CARSFFGPGQGTNIQYF

abundance: .
j_gene: TRBJ2-3
v_gene: TRBV11-1
d_gene: .
CDR3nt: TGTGCCAGCAGCTCTGGGGGAAGCTCTGTTGGAGCCAGCACGGATACGCACTATTTT
CDR3aa: CASSSGGSSVGASTDTHYF

abundance: once
j_gene: TRBJ2-2
v_gene: TRBV29-1
d_gene: TRBD2
CDR3nt: TGCAGCGTTAGGACTAGCGCGGTGTACACCGGGGAGCTGTTTTTT
CDR3aa: CSVRTSAVYTGELFF

abundance: .
j_gene: TRBJ2-3
v_gene: TRBV4-2
d_gene: .
CDR3nt: TGTGCCAGCAGCCAAGTCGATGTGGGAGGTTCCACAGATACTCAATATTTT
CDR3aa: CASSQVDVGGSTDTQYF

abundance: .
j_gene: TRBJ2-6
v_gene: TRBV11-2
d_gene: .
CDR3nt: TGTGCCAGCAGAATGGGGGGAGACAGAGGCATTTCCCTCTCTGGGACCAACGTCCTGACTTTC
CDR3aa: CASRMGGDRGISLSGTNVLTF

abundance: .
j_gene: TRBJ2-2
v_gene: TRBV29-1
d_gene: .
CDR3nt: TGCGGCGTTGCGCCGAACACTGGGGAGCTATTTTTT
CDR3aa: CGVAPNTGELFF

abundance: .
j_gene: TRBJ2-5
v_gene: TRBV4-2
d_gene: .
CDR3nt: TGTGCCAGCAACCACCTTCACCCGGACGTACAAGAGACCCAGTACTTC
CDR3aa: CASNHLHPDVQETQYF

abundance: .
j_gene: TRBJ1-5
v_gene: TRBV28
d_gene: TRBD1
CDR3nt: TGTGCCAGCAATTTATTTGGGGACAGGGGGAATCAGCCTCAGCATTTT
CDR3aa: CASNLFGDRGNQPQHF

abundance: .
j_gene: TRBJ2-7
v_gene: TRBV29-1
d_gene: .
CDR3nt: TGCAGTGTTGAGGTGGGGATAGGGGTCCTCTCCTACGAGCAGTACTTC
CDR3aa: CSVEVGIGVLSYEQYF

abundance: .
j_gene: TRBJ2-2
v_gene: TRBV27
d_gene: TRBD2
CDR3nt: TGTGCCAGCAGACCCTCCCTAGCGGCCGGGGAGCTGTTTTTC
CDR3aa: CASRPSLAAGELFF

abundance: once
j_gene: TRBJ2-1
v_gene: TRBV12-3/TRBV12-4
d_gene: .
CDR3nt: TGTGCCAGCACCTCCGCTAGCGACACCAACAATAAGCAGTTCTTC
CDR3aa: CASTSASDTNNKQFF

abundance: .
j_gene: TRBJ2-2
v_gene: TRBV11-2
d_gene: .
CDR3nt: TGTGCCAGCAACACAGACTCGGACGCCGAGGAGCTGTTTTTT
CDR3aa: CASNTDSDAEELFF

abundance: .
j_gene: TRBJ2-7
v_gene: TRBV12-3/TRBV12-4
d_gene: TRBD2
CDR3nt: TGTGCCAGCAATTTGCAGGGAGGGTCCTACGAGCACTACTTC
CDR3aa: CASNLQGGSYEHYF

abundance: few
j_gene: TRBJ2-4
v_gene: TRBV11-1
d_gene: TRBD2
CDR3nt: TGTGCCAGCAGCTTTCCCGGCACTAGCGGAAGTAAAAACATTCAGTACTTC
CDR3aa: CASSFPGTSGSKNIQYF

abundance: .
j_gene: TRBJ1-3
v_gene: TRBV6-5
d_gene: TRBD1
CDR3nt: TGTGCCAGGAGTCACGGTCCGAGGACAGGGACCGCTGGAAACACCATATATTTT
CDR3aa: CARSHGPRTGTAGNTIYF

abundance: once
j_gene: TRBJ2-3
v_gene: TRBV6-5
d_gene: TRBD1
CDR3nt: TGTGCCAGCAGGGGAACAGGGGTACAAACAGACATGCAGTATTTT
CDR3aa: CASRGTGVQTDMQYF

abundance: once
j_gene: TRBJ2-4
v_gene: TRBV11-1
d_gene: TRBD2
CDR3nt: TGTGCCAGCAGTTCTCCCGGAACTAGCGGGACCAAAAAAATTCAGTATTTC
CDR3aa: CASSSPGTSGTKKIQYF

abundance: .
j_gene: TRBJ1-2
v_gene: TRBV20-1
d_gene: .
CDR3nt: TGCAGTACTAGAGGAGGGGTCTATGGCTACACCTTC
CDR3aa: CSTRGGVYGYTF